This T cell receptor beta chain was captured by sequencing in a study of blood T cell repertoires in COVID-19. Generated by immunoSEQ multiplex PCR, the TCRdb table keeps only in-frame clones and is missing some. Here the sample spans hundreds of thousands of clones, roughly nine tenths being singletons. CDR3 length: 16 amino acids. Per germline, CDR1 SEHNR and CDR2 FQNEAQ (reference sequence). J was trimmed by 2 bases and V by 4 bases; bases with no gene match: 8. The source of this sequence is a man aged 25-40 years who had recovered from COVID-19. This chain connects TRBV7-9 to TRBJ1-5; 7 nucleotides line up with TRBD1. The sample comprised PBMCs or T cells enriched from blood (not recorded which). Here the CDR3 reads CASSSPDTGGNQPQHF. As DNA, the CDR3 is TGTGCCAGCAGCTCCCCCGATACAGGGGGCAATCAGCCCCAGCATTTT.